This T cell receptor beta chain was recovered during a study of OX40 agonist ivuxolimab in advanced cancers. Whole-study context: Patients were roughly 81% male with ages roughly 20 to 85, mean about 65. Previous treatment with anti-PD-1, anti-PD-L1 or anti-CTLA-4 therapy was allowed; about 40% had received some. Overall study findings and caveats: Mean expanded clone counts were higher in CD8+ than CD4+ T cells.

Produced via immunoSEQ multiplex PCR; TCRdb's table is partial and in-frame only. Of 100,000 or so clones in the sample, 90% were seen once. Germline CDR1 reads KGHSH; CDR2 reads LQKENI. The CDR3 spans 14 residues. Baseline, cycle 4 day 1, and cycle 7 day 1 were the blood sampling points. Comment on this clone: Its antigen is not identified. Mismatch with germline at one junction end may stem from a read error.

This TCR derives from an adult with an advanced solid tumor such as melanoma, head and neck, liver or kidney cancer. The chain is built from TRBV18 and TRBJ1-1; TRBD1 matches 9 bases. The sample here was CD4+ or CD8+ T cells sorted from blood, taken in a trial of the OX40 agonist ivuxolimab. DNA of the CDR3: TGTGCCAGCTCCCCACAGGGGGCCGACACTGAAGCTTTCTTT. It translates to CASSPQGADTEAFF.